These 3 T cell receptor beta chains were all obtained from the same sample, sequenced in a study of T cell clonality in common variable immunodeficiency. The table came from immunoSEQ multiplex PCR; TCRdb's copy has only in-frame clones and leaves some out. The repertoire consists of over 45,000 clones, none detected only once. Sequencing used peripheral blood mononuclear cells. The receptor source for this set is a person aged 18 to 75 in good health.

The sample holds many counts of this clone. A read error may account for a junction end that differs from germline. The sequence runs out 3 residues before the end of the CDR3; the remainder is reconstructed from the germline J gene. The sample has other DNA sequences that encode this CDR3 too. The chain carries TRBV20-1 and TRBJ2-2; 8 positions match TRBD1. The CDR3 is 14 amino acids. Germline CDR1 DFQATT, CDR2 SNEGSKA (reference sequence). CDR3 in amino acids: CSARDRGNTGELFF. The CDR3 DNA, read in part, is TGCAGTGCTCGAGACAGGGGCAACACCGGGGAG.

This clone was observed many times. The read terminates 3 residues before the CDR3 end, so the remaining end is supplied by the germline J gene. The chain links TRBV7-8 to TRBJ1-4; weak D call: TRBD1 (5 bases). Per the germline V gene, CDR1 is SGHVS and CDR2 is FQNEAQ. CDR3 length equals 16 residues. V lost 4 bases and J lost 5, with 17 bases in between. The covered CDR3 bases are TGTGCCAGCAGCTCCTGGAGCGGGGCTCCGAATGAAAAA. Translated: CASSSWSGAPNEK. The whole CDR3 protein reads CASSSWSGAPNEKLFF.

This clone was observed a few times. The CDR3 end is not reached by the read, which stops 3 residues before it; the germline J gene fills it in. This chain links TRBV11-1 with TRBJ2-1; D is unclear. This CDR3 comprises 13 residues. CDR1 is SGHAT, CDR2 FQDESV, per germline (reference sequence). Trimming left V 1 base short and J 4 bases short, with 5 bases between. The CDR3 protein is CASSLVGYNEQFF. The CDR3 DNA, read in part, is TGTGCCAGCAGCTTAGTAGGGTACAATGAG.